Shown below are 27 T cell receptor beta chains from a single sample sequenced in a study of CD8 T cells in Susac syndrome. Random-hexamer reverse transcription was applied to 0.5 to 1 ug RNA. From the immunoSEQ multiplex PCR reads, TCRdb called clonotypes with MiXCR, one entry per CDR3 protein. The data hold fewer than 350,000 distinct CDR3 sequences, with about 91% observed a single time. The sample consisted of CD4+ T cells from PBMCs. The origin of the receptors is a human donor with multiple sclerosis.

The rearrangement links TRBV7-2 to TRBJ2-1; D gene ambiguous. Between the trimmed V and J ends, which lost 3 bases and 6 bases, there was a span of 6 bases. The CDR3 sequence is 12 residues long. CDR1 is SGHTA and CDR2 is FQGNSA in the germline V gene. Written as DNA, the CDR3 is TGTGCCAGCAGCTTTCCCCCCAATGAGCAGTTCTTC. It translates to CASSFPPNEQFF.

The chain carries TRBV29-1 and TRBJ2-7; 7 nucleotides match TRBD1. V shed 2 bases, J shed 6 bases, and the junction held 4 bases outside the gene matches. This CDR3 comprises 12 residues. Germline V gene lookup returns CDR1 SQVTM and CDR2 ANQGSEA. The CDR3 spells CSVEKAGGEQYF. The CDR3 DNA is TGCAGCGTTGAAAAGGCAGGGGGCGAGCAGTACTTC.

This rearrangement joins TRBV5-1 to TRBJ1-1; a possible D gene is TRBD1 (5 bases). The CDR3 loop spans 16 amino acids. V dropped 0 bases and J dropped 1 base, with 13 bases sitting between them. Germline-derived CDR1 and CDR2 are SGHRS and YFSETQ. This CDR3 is CASSLGTLGGNTEAFF. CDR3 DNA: TGCGCCAGCAGCTTGGGAACTCTCGGGGGGAACACTGAAGCTTTCTTT.

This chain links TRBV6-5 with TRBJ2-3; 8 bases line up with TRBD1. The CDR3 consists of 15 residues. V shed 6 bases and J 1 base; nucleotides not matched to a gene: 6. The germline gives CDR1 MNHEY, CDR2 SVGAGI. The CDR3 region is CASRGTGRRTDTQYF. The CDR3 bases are TGTGCCAGCAGAGGGACAGGCCGTCGCACAGATACGCAGTATTTT.

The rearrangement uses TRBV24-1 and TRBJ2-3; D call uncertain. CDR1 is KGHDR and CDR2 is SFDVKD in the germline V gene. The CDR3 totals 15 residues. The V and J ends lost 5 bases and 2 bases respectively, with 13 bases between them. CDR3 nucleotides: TGTGCCACCAGTGCCAAGGAAGGCCTCACAGATACGCAGTATTTT. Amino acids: CATSAKEGLTDTQYF.

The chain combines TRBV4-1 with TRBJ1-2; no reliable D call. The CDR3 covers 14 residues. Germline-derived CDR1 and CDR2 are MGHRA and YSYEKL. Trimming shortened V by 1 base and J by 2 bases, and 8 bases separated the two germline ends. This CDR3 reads CASSQVIDNYGYTF. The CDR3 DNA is TGCGCCAGCAGCCAAGTTATTGACAACTATGGCTACACCTTC.

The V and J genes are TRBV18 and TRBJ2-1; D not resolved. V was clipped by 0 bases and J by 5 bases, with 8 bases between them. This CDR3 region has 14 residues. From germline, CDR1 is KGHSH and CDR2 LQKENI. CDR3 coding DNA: TGTGCCAGCTCACCACCGGTACGAGACAATGAGCAGTTCTTC. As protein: CASSPPVRDNEQFF.

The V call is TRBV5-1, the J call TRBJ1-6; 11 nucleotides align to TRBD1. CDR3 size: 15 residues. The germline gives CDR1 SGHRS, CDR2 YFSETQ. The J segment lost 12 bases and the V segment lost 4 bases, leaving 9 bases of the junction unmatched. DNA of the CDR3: TGCGCCAGCAGCCTTGGACAGGGGGCGGCTAGACCCCTCCACTTT. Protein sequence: CASSLGQGAARPLHF.

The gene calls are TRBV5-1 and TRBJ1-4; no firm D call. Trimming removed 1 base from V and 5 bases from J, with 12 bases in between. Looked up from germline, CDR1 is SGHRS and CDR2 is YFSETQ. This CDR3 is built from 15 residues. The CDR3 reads CASSLSLLGNEKLFF. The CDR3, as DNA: TGCGCCAGCAGCTTGTCGCTCCTTGGGAATGAAAAACTGTTTTTT.

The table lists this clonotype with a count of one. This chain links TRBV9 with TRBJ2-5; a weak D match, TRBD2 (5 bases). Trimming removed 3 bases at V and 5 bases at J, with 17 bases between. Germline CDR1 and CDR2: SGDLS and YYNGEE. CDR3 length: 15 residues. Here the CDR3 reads CASSATPASGETQYF. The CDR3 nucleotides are TGTGCCAGCAGCGCAACTCCGGCTTCGGGGGAGACCCAGTACTTC.

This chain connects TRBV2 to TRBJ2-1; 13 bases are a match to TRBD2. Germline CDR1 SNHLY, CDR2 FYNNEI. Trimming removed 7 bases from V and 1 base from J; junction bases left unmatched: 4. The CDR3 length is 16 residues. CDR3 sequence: CASTGTSGISYNEQFF. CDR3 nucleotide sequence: TGTGCCAGCACTGGGACTAGCGGGATATCCTACAATGAGCAGTTCTTC.

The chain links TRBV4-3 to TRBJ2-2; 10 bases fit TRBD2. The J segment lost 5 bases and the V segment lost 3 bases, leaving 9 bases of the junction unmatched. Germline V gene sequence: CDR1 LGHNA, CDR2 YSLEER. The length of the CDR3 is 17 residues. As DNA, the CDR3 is TGCGCCAGCAGCCAGGGGACCGGGACTAGCGTGACCGGGGAGCTGTTTTTT. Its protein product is CASSQGTGTSVTGELFF.

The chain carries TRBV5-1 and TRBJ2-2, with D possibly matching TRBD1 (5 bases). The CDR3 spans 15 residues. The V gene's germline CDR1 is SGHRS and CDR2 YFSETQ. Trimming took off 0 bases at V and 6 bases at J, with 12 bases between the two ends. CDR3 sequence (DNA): TGCGCCAGCAGCTTGGTTACAGGCTGGGCCGGGGAGCTGTTTTTT. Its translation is CASSLVTGWAGELFF.

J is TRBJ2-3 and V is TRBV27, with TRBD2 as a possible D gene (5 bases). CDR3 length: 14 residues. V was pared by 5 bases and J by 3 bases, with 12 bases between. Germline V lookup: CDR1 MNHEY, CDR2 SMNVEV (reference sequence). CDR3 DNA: TGTGCCAGCAGTCCCGACACGGGGACAGATACGCAGTATTTT. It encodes CASSPDTGTDTQYF.

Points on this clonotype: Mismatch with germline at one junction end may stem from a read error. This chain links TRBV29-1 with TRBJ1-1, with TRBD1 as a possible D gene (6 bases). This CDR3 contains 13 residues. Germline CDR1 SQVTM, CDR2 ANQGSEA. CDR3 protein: CSVSRDMNTEAFF. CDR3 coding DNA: TGCAGCGTGAGTAGGGACATGAACACTGAAGCCTTTTTT. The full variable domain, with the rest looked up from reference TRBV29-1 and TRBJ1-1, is SAVISQKPSRDICQRGTSLTIQCQVDSQVTMMFWYRQQPGQSLTLIATANQGSEATYESGFVIDKFPISRPNLTFSTLTVSNMSPEDSSIYLCSVSRDMNTEAFFGQGTRLTVV.

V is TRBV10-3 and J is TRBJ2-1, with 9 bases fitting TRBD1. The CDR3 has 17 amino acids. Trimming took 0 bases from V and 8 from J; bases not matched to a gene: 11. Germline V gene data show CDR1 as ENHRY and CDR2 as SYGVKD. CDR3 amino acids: CAISESSTGGSLDEQFF. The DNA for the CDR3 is TGTGCCATCAGTGAGTCTTCGACAGGGGGATCTCTTGATGAGCAGTTCTTC.

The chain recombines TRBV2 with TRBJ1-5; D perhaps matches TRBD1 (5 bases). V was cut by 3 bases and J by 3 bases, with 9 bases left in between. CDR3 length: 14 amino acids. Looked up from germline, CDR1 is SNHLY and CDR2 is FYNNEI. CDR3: CASSDDRPNQPQHF. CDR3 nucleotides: TGTGCCAGCAGTGACGACAGACCCAATCAGCCCCAGCATTTT.

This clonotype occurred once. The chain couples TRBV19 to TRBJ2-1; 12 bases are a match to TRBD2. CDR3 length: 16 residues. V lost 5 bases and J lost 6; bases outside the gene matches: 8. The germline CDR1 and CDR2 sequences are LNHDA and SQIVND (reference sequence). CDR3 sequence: CASSQRLAGGSNEQFF. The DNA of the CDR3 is TGTGCCAGTAGTCAGCGCCTAGCGGGAGGGAGCAATGAGCAGTTCTTC.

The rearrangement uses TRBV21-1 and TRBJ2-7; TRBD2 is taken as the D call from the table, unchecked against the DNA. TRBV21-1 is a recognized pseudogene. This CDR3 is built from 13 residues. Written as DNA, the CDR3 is TGTGCCAGCAGCAAAGGCGGGACCTACGAGCAGTACTTC. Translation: CASSKGGTYEQYF.

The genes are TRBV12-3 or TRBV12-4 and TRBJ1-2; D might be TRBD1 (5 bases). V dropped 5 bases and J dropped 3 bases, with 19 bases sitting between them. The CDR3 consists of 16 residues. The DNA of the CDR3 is TGTGCCAGCAGTGTCCCGGGACCTCCTGGGCACTATGGCTACACCTTC. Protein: CASSVPGPPGHYGYTF.

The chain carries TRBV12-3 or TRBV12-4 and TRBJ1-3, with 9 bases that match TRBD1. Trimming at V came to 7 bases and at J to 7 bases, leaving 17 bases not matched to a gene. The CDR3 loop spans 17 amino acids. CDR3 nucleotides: TGTGCCAGCACAAACGGGGGGACAGGGCTTGCGACGAACACCATATATTTT. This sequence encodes CASTNGGTGLATNTIYF.

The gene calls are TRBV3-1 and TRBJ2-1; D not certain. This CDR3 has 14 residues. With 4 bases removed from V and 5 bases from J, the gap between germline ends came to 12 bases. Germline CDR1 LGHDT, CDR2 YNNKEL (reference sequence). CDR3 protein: CASSLPGQHNEQFF. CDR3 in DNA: TGTGCCAGCAGCCTACCAGGCCAACACAATGAGCAGTTCTTC.

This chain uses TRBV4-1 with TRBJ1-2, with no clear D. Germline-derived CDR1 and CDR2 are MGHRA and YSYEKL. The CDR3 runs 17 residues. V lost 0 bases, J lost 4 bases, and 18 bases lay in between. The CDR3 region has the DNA TGCGCCAGCAGCCAAGATCCGACCGGGCCCGGCCTCTATGGCTACACCTTC. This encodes CASSQDPTGPGLYGYTF.

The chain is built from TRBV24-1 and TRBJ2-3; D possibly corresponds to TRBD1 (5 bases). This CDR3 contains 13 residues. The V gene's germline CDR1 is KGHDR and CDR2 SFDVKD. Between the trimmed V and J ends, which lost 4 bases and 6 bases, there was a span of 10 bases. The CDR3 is CATSEQGADTQYF. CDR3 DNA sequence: TGTGCCACCAGTGAGCAGGGTGCGGATACGCAGTATTTT.

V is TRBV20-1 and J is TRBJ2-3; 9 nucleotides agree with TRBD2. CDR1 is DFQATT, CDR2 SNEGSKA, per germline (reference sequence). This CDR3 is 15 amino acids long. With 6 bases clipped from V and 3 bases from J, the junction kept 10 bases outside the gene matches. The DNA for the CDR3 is TGCAGTGCGATTCCCGGGACTAGCCCGACAGATACGCAGTATTTT. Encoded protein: CSAIPGTSPTDTQYF.

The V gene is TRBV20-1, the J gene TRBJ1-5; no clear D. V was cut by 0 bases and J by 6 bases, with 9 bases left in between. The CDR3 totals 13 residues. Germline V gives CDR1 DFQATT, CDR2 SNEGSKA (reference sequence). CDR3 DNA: TGCAGTGCTAGAGAGGGAGGTGTTCAGCCCCAGCATTTT. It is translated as CSAREGGVQPQHF.

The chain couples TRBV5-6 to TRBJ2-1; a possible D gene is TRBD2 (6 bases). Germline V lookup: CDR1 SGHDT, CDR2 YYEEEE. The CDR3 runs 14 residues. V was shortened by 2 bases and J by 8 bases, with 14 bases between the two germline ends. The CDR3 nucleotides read TGTGCCAGCAGCTTCGGGCGGGGTTGGGATGAGCAGTTCTTC. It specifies CASSFGRGWDEQFF.